These 5 T cell receptor beta chains originate from one sample sequenced in a study of CD8 T cells in ankylosing spondylitis. TCRdb recomputed calls from the 5' RACE reads with MiXCR, one row per CDR3 protein. The data show roughly 700,000 distinct CDR3 sequences, with about 20% seen just once and 15% to 20% held by the top ten. Study-wide findings and caveats: A TCR beta motif of several highly homologous variants appeared characteristic of ankylosing spondylitis blood.

These TCRs are of unknown antigen specificity. The sequenced sample consisted of blood, either unsorted or a sorted T cell fraction (not recorded which). These receptors were collected from a male donor with ankylosing spondylitis.

This clonotype was detected ten times or more. CDR3 in amino acids: CAIGIQGNQPQHF. The CDR3 bases are TGTGCCATCGGTATACAGGGAAATCAGCCCCAGCATTTT. V usage is TRBV10-3 and J usage is TRBJ1-5, with D possibly matching TRBD1 (6 bases). CDR3 length: 13 residues. CDR1 and CDR2 (germline): ENHRY, SYGVKD. V was shortened by 8 bases and J by 4 bases, with 12 bases between the two germline ends.

This clonotype was recorded a few times. V usage is TRBV10-3 and J usage is TRBJ2-5; D might be TRBD1 (6 bases). Germline CDR1 and CDR2: ENHRY and SYGVKD. This CDR3 region has 14 residues. The V and J ends lost 3 bases and 1 base respectively, with 9 bases between them. The CDR3 DNA is TGTGCCATCAGTGATCGGACAGTCCAAGAGACCCAGTACTTC. Translating it yields CAISDRTVQETQYF.

This clonotype was detected a few times. V and J are TRBV12-3 or TRBV12-4 and TRBJ2-3, with a tentative D call TRBD2 (5 bases). CDR3 length: 14 residues. V lost 4 bases to trimming and J lost 1 base, with 9 bases between them. The CDR3 loop reads CASSSREGTDTQYF. CDR3 coding DNA: TGTGCCAGCAGTTCCCGGGAAGGCACAGATACGCAGTATTTT.

This clonotype has only a few counts. The V gene is TRBV3-1, the J gene TRBJ1-1, with TRBD1 as a possible D gene (6 bases). CDR3 length: 16 residues. V shed 1 base and J shed 1 base, with 13 bases lying between them. Germline V gene lookup returns CDR1 LGHDT and CDR2 YNNKEL (reference sequence). The CDR3 reads CASSQAAGAPNTEAFF. In DNA form, the CDR3 reads TGTGCCAGCAGCCAAGCCGCAGGGGCCCCGAACACTGAAGCTTTCTTT.

This chain connects TRBV5-6 to TRBJ2-7; no reliable D call. Germline V gene sequence: CDR1 SGHDT, CDR2 YYEEEE. The length of the CDR3 is 13 residues. With 5 bases removed from V and 2 bases from J, the gap between germline ends came to 11 bases. The CDR3 sequence: CASSRSTTYEQYF. The CDR3 bases are TGTGCCAGCAGTCGTAGTACTACCTACGAGCAGTACTTC.